These 3 T cell receptor beta chains were all obtained from the same sample, sequenced in a study of shared clonotypes between healthy human individuals (dated by TCRdb to the early 2020s). Libraries were prepared through the immunoSEQ multiplex PCR assay. In its TCRdb copy, this immuneACCESS table keeps in-frame sequences only and misses some clones. Where compared with another copy, unresolved V genes explain less than half of these, and the others have no known cause. The table for this sample lists approximately 2.5 million clones; roughly 93% of them were counted only once. The top ten clones comprise approximately 0.37% of the sample. The source material was naive CD4+ T cells from PBMCs. The label giving this sample's cell subset or site can be read as: CD45RA+ positively selected. All receptors derive from a man aged 18 to 30 in good health. Some clones in this sample may be carry-over from other donors' samples.

On this clone itself: Mismatch with germline at one junction end may stem from a read error. This chain joins TRBV18 and TRBJ2-2, with 7 positions matching TRBD1. CDR3 length: 14 residues. The germline V gene has CDR1 KGHSH and CDR2 LQKENI. In nucleotides, the CDR3 is TGTGCCAGCTCTCCACAGGGGAAGACCGGGGAGCTGTTTTTT. This sequence encodes CASSPQGKTGELFF.

The genes are TRBV11-2 and TRBJ2-1; unclear D gene. Looked up from germline, CDR1 is SGHAT and CDR2 is FQNNGV. Trimming removed 8 bases from V and 9 bases from J, with 14 bases in between. This CDR3 region has 12 residues. The CDR3 nucleotides are TGTGCCAGCGGAGTCGGTGCCGGTGAGCAGTTCTTC. Translated, it gives CASGVGAGEQFF.

The chain uses TRBV11-2 and TRBJ2-7; possibly TRBD1 for D (6 bases). CDR1 and CDR2 from the germline V gene are SGHAT and FQNNGV. The CDR3 spans 14 residues. Between the trimmed V and J ends, which lost 1 base and 4 bases, there was a span of 11 bases. This CDR3 reads CASSLVGHTYEQYF. Written as DNA, the CDR3 is TGTGCCAGCAGCTTAGTGGGACACACTTACGAGCAGTACTTC.